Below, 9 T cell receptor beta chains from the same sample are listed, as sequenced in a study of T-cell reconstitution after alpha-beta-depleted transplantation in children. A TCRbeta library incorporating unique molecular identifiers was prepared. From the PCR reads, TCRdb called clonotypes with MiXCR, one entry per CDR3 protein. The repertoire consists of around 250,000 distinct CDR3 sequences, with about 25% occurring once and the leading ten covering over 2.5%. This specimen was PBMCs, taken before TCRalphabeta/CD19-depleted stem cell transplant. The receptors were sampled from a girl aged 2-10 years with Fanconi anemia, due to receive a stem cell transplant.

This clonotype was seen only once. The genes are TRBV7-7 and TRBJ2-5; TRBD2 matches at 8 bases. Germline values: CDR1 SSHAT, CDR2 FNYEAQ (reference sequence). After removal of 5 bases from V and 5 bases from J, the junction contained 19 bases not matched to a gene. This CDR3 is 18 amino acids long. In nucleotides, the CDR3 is TGTGCCAGCAGCCAGCTGACTAGCGAGCCGGATGCTGGGGAGACCCAGTACTTC. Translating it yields CASSQLTSEPDAGETQYF.

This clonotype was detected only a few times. The CDR3 is CASSPPGPYEQYF. DNA for the CDR3: TGTGCCAGCTCACCACCGGGTCCCTACGAGCAGTACTTC. The chain combines TRBV18 with TRBJ2-7, with D uncertain. This CDR3 is 13 amino acids long. The V gene's germline CDR1 is KGHSH and CDR2 LQKENI. Trimming shortened V by 0 bases and J by 2 bases, and 5 bases separated the two germline ends.

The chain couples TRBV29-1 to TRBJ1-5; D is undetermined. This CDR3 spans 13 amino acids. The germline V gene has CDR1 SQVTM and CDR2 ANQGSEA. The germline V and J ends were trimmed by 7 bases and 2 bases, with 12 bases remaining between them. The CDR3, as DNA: TGCAGCGCACGGTCAGGCGGCAATCAGCCCCAGCATTTT. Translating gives CSARSGGNQPQHF.

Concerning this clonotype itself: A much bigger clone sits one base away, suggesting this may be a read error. The CDR3 DNA is TGTGCCATCAGTCAGCCCAGCGGGGGAAGATATAAGGGCGAGCAGTACTTC. Protein: CAISQPSGGRYKGEQYF. The chain carries TRBV10-3 and TRBJ2-7; TRBD2 aligns across 8 bases. Losses at the gene ends were 5 bases for V and 6 bases for J; bases not matched to a gene: 18. The CDR3 consists of 17 residues. In germline, CDR1 is ENHRY, CDR2 SYGVKD.

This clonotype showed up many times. CDR3 bases: TGCAGCGTGGCGAGGGGGCACAATGAGCAGTTCTTC. As protein: CSVARGHNEQFF. This sequence joins TRBV29-1 and TRBJ2-1; 7 bases fit TRBD1. Germline-derived CDR1 and CDR2 are SQVTM and ANQGSEA. This CDR3 spans 12 amino acids. The V and J ends lost 6 bases and 5 bases, in that order; junction bases with no gene match: 4.

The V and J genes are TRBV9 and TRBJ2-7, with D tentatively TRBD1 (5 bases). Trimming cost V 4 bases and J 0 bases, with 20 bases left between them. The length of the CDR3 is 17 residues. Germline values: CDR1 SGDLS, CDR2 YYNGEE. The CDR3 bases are TGTGCCAGCAGCCCGGGCGGTGGGGCGGATCTCTCCTACGAGCAGTACTTC. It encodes CASSPGGGADLSYEQYF.

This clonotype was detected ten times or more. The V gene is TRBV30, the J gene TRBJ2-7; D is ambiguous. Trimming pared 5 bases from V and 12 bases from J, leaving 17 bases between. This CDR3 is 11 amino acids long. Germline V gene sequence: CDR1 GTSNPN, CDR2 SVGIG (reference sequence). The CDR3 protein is CAWSYKGVWYF. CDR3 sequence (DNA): TGTGCCTGGTCCTATAAAGGAGTTTGGTACTTC.

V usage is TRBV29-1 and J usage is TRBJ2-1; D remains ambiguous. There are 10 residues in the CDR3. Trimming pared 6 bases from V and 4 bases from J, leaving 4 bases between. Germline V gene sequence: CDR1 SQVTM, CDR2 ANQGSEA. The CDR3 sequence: CSVLYNEQFF. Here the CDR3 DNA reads TGCAGCGTCTTATACAATGAGCAGTTCTTC.

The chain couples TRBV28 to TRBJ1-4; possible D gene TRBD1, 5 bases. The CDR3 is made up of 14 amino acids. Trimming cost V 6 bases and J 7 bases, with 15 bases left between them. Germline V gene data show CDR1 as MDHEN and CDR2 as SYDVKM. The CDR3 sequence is CASRTIFGGEKLFF. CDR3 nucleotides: TGTGCCAGCAGGACGATCTTCGGGGGTGAAAAACTGTTTTTT.